Shown below are 7 T cell receptor beta chains from a single sample sequenced in a study of T cell changes during pregnancy in multiple sclerosis (dated by TCRdb to between 2018 and 2021). Libraries were constructed by the immunoSEQ multiplex PCR assay. TCRdb mirrors the immuneACCESS table, restricted to in-frame sequences. Some clones are absent from its copies; in checked studies, under half trace to an unresolved V gene, and the reason for the others is unknown. The table for this sample lists under 130,000 clones; 91% of them were counted only once. Together, the top ten hold 3.5% of the sample. The input for sequencing was peripheral blood, taken after pregnancy. These receptor sequences come from a female donor with multiple sclerosis, enrolled in a pregnancy study.

This sequence joins TRBV15 and TRBJ2-1; 11 bases match TRBD2. Trimming took 7 bases from V and 5 from J; bases not matched to a gene: 13. The germline CDR1 and CDR2 sequences are LNHNV and YYDKDF (reference sequence). This CDR3 region has 17 residues. This CDR3 reads CATTRTLAGGNNNEQFF. As DNA, the CDR3 is TGTGCCACCACCAGGACTTTAGCGGGGGGGAATAACAATGAGCAGTTCTTC.

The rearrangement joins TRBV19 to TRBJ1-1; D possibly corresponds to TRBD1 (5 bases). The CDR3 is 14 amino acids. Between the trimmed V and J ends, which lost 7 bases and 5 bases, there was a span of 17 bases. Per the germline V gene, CDR1 is LNHDA and CDR2 is SQIVND (reference sequence). The CDR3 protein is CASTKEGQRTEAFF. CDR3 sequence (DNA): TGTGCCAGTACCAAGGAGGGGCAAAGGACTGAAGCTTTCTTT.

V usage is TRBV30 and J usage is TRBJ2-3; 9 bases map to TRBD2. CDR3 length: 15 residues. V shed 6 bases, J shed 0 bases, and the junction held 7 bases outside the gene matches. Germline V gene data show CDR1 as GTSNPN and CDR2 as SVGIG (reference sequence). In nucleotides, the CDR3 is TGTGCCTGCTACGGCGGGGGGGTAAGCACAGATACGCAGTATTTT. It codes for CACYGGGVSTDTQYF.

The CDR3 here is CASSELWNTEAFF. For the CDR3, the DNA is TGTGCCAGCAGCGAACTGTGGAACACTGAAGCTTTCTTT. The rearrangement uses TRBV11-3 and TRBJ1-1; D call uncertain. Between the trimmed V and J ends, which lost 5 bases and 1 base, there was a span of 8 bases. The CDR3 runs to 13 residues. Germline CDR1 reads SGHNT; CDR2 reads YENEEA.

The chain recombines TRBV2 with TRBJ2-2, with 8 positions matching TRBD1. V shed 7 bases, J shed 7 bases, and the junction held 8 bases outside the gene matches. Germline V gene lookup returns CDR1 SNHLY and CDR2 FYNNEI. CDR3 length equals 14 residues. This CDR3 is CASKQGGMDGELFF. CDR3 bases: TGTGCCAGCAAACAGGGGGGAATGGACGGGGAGCTGTTTTTT.

This clone was observed once. The genes are TRBV4-1 and TRBJ1-1, with 9 bases lining up with TRBD1. The CDR3 extends over 14 amino acids. The germline gives CDR1 MGHRA, CDR2 YSYEKL. V shed 5 bases, J shed 6 bases, and the junction held 7 bases outside the gene matches. CDR3 region: CASSAPGQGPEAFF. The CDR3 DNA sequence: TGCGCCAGCAGCGCCCCGGGACAGGGCCCTGAAGCTTTCTTT.

The chain carries TRBV4-1 and TRBJ2-5; 8 bases match TRBD1. The length of the CDR3 is 16 residues. Germline loops: CDR1 MGHRA, CDR2 YSYEKL. V lost 2 bases to trimming and J lost 3 bases; unmatched junction nucleotides: 8. CDR3 nucleotides: TGCGCCAGCAGCCAATCCGGACAGGGCAATAAAGAGACCCAGTACTTC. Residues: CASSQSGQGNKETQYF.